These 17 T cell receptor beta chains share one sample of origin, sequenced in a study of T cells in Graves' hyperthyroidism and ophthalmopathy. Template material for amplifying TCR beta CDR3 regions consisted of RNA transcripts. RT-PCR in the first round (using the HTBI primer set) targeted the TCR CDR3. One entry per CDR3 protein results from TCRdb running MiXCR on the multiplex PCR reads. The table includes roughly 300,000 distinct CDR3 sequences, 21% detected once. Sequencing was performed on blood. All receptors derive from a woman aged 45-65 years with Graves' hyperthyroidism.

The table lists this clonotype with many counts. J is TRBJ2-5 and V is TRBV7-8; TRBD1 matches at 9 bases. CDR3 length: 14 amino acids. Unmatched junction bases numbered 4, after V lost 5 bases and J lost 3 bases. The V gene's germline CDR1 is SGHVS and CDR2 FQNEAQ. CDR3: CASSVRDREETQYF. The CDR3, as DNA: TGTGCCAGCAGCGTCCGGGACAGGGAAGAGACCCAGTACTTC.

This clonotype has ten or more counts. The V and J genes are TRBV20-1 and TRBJ2-3; D uncertain. Trimming pared 5 bases from V and 0 bases from J, leaving 12 bases between. The CDR3 extends over 14 amino acids. Germline V gene lookup returns CDR1 DFQATT and CDR2 SNEGSKA (reference sequence). The chain's CDR3 is CSAPTATSTDTQYF. The DNA of the CDR3 is TGCAGTGCTCCCACGGCAACTAGCACAGATACGCAGTATTTT.

This clonotype appeared many times. This chain links TRBV5-5 with TRBJ2-5; D might be TRBD1 (5 bases). This CDR3 has 15 amino acids. Trimming took 5 bases from V and 4 from J, leaving 18 bases between them. CDR1 SGHKS and CDR2 YYEKEE come from the germline V gene (reference sequence). The CDR3 DNA sequence: TGTGCCAGCAGATCCCTTCGACAGACTTTAGAGACCCAGTACTTC. Protein: CASRSLRQTLETQYF.

This clonotype has only a few counts. V is TRBV7-6 and J is TRBJ1-2; D possibly corresponds to TRBD1 (5 bases). CDR3 length: 16 residues. Trimming took off 2 bases at V and 6 bases at J, with 19 bases between the two ends. Per germline, CDR1 SGHVS and CDR2 FNYEAQ. CDR3 sequence (DNA): TGTGCCAGCAGCTTACGGGTTGGGGAGCAGGGCGATGGCTACACCTTC. The encoded protein is CASSLRVGEQGDGYTF.

V and J are TRBV20-1 and TRBJ2-1, with D perhaps TRBD2 (5 bases). V was shortened by 5 bases and J by 0 bases, with 11 bases between the two germline ends. This CDR3 contains 14 residues. CDR1 is DFQATT, CDR2 SNEGSKA, per germline (reference sequence). The CDR3 DNA sequence: TGCAGTGCTCTACTAGTATCCTCCTACAATGAGCAGTTCTTC. Encoded protein: CSALLVSSYNEQFF.

This clonotype has at least ten counts. The rearrangement joins TRBV28 to TRBJ1-3; D ambiguous. The CDR3 contains 14 residues. In germline, CDR1 is MDHEN, CDR2 SYDVKM. Trimming stripped 4 bases from V and 0 bases from J, with 7 bases between. CDR3 residues: CASSSMGSGNTIYF. The CDR3 DNA is TGTGCCAGCAGTTCCATGGGCTCTGGAAACACCATATATTTT. Full variable domain (remainder filled in from reference TRBV28 and TRBJ1-3): DVKVTQSSRYLVKRTGEKVFLECVQDMDHENMFWYRQDPGLGLRLIYFSYDVKMKEKGDIPEGYSVSREKKERFSLILESASTNQTSMYLCASSSMGSGNTIYFGEGSWLTVV.

V and J are TRBV6-1 and TRBJ2-1; 12 bases are shared with TRBD2. The V gene end was trimmed by 6 bases and the J gene end by 4 bases; junction bases not matched to a gene: 7. Looked up from germline, CDR1 is MNHNS and CDR2 is SASEGT. The CDR3 is made up of 16 amino acids. The CDR3 DNA reads as TGTGCCAGCAGAAAATCTAGCGGGAGGGCGTACAATGAGCAGTTCTTC. As protein: CASRKSSGRAYNEQFF.

This rearrangement joins TRBV10-3 to TRBJ2-7; 8 bases are shared with TRBD2. CDR3 size: 16 residues. Per the germline V gene, CDR1 is ENHRY and CDR2 is SYGVKD. Losses at the gene ends were 6 bases for V and 3 bases for J; bases not matched to a gene: 13. This CDR3 is CAISLTSGDLRYEQYF. The CDR3, as DNA: TGTGCCATCAGCCTTACTAGCGGAGACCTTCGCTACGAGCAGTACTTC.

This chain joins TRBV27 and TRBJ1-6, with 7 nucleotides matching TRBD1. The CDR3 loop spans 15 amino acids. V lost 5 bases, J lost 9 bases, and 10 bases stayed unmatched. CDR1 and CDR2 (germline): MNHEY, SMNVEV (reference sequence). CDR3 residues: CASSPAGTETSPLHF. CDR3 bases: TGTGCCAGCAGTCCCGCCGGGACAGAGACTTCACCCCTCCACTTT.

This clonotype came up a few times. The V gene is TRBV30, the J gene TRBJ2-7, with unresolved D. Germline loops: CDR1 GTSNPN, CDR2 SVGIG (reference sequence). Trimming pared 4 bases from V and 3 bases from J, leaving 13 bases between. The CDR3 has 13 amino acids. CDR3 loop: CAWTTNNLYEQYF. CDR3 nucleotides: TGTGCCTGGACCACCAATAACCTCTACGAGCAGTACTTC.

This clonotype appeared many times. The CDR3 DNA sequence: TGCGCCAGCAGATCGGGACAGGGGGGGGACAATCAGCCCCAGCATTTT. This gives the protein CASRSGQGGDNQPQHF. V gene TRBV5-1 combines with J gene TRBJ1-5, with 11 bases that match TRBD1. CDR1 and CDR2 from the germline V gene are SGHRS and YFSETQ. This CDR3 spans 16 amino acids. V shed 5 bases and J 3 bases; nucleotides not matched to a gene: 7.

The chain links TRBV6-1 to TRBJ2-1; D gene unclear. There are 12 residues in the CDR3. V was cut by 8 bases and J by 8 bases, with 13 bases left in between. The germline V gene has CDR1 MNHNS and CDR2 SASEGT. CDR3 DNA sequence: TGTGCCAGCCGGCCCACCGAATATGAGCAGTTCTTC. As protein: CASRPTEYEQFF.

In this sample, this clonotype turned up many times. The chain joins TRBV28 to TRBJ2-5; TRBD1 is a possible D gene (5 bases). With 6 bases removed from V and 5 bases from J, the gap between germline ends came to 19 bases. Germline CDR1 is MDHEN and CDR2 is SYDVKM. The CDR3 spans 15 residues. CDR3 sequence reads: CASSRENRRLETQYF. In DNA, the CDR3 is TGTGCCAGCAGCCGAGAAAACAGGCGATTGGAGACCCAGTACTTC.

This clonotype occurred many times. The V gene is TRBV2, the J gene TRBJ1-1, with D unresolved. CDR3 length equals 13 residues. The V end was cut by 6 bases, the J end by 6 bases, with 14 bases between. Germline assignment: CDR1 SNHLY and CDR2 FYNNEI. CDR3 amino acids: CASSRSAGAEAFF. CDR3 in DNA: TGTGCCAGCAGCCGGTCCGCGGGCGCTGAAGCTTTCTTT.

This chain connects TRBV10-3 to TRBJ1-1; 9 nucleotides line up with TRBD1. CDR3 length: 14 residues. J gave up 7 bases and V 4 bases, and 7 bases lay outside the gene matches. The germline V gene has CDR1 ENHRY and CDR2 SYGVKD. The CDR3 sequence: CAISGQGGRGEAFF. The CDR3 region has the DNA TGTGCCATCAGTGGACAGGGGGGAAGGGGTGAAGCTTTCTTT.

This clonotype was detected many times. The chain has TRBV12-5 and TRBJ2-4, with D uncertain. This CDR3 is built from 15 residues. V lost 9 bases and J lost 0, with 15 bases in between. Germline V CDR1 and CDR2: LGHNT, FRNRAP. CDR3 in DNA: TGTGCTAGATTCGCAGCCAAATTAGCCAAAAACATTCAGTACTTC. Translation: CARFAAKLAKNIQYF.

The CDR3 protein is CASSIDRSQYF. As DNA, the CDR3 is TGTGCCAGTAGTATAGATAGGTCCCAGTACTTC. The chain has TRBV19 and TRBJ2-5; D is uncertain. CDR1 and CDR2 (germline): LNHDA, SQIVND (reference sequence). There are 11 residues in the CDR3. V shed 0 bases and J shed 9 bases, with 5 bases lying between them.